The subject of this entry is one TCR beta chain. Germline CDR1 is MDHEN and CDR2 is SYDVKM. Trimming took 5 bases from V and 1 from J; bases not matched to a gene: 10. The CDR3 is 17 amino acids. This record belongs to a study of T cell responses to AZD1222 COVID-19 vaccine. Sequencing was performed with immunoSEQ multiplex PCR; in TCRdb, only in-frame clones are kept and a portion is missing. The sample yields about 150,000 clones, around 87% seen once. The J gene is TRBJ1-5, the V gene TRBV28, with 8 bases matching TRBD1. The clonotype originates from an adult who received the AZD1222 COVID-19 vaccine. The material was peripheral blood, obtained 28 days after the second AZD1222 dose. CDR3 nucleotides: TGTGCCAGCAGTCGTTATAACAGGGGGAACAGCAATCAGCCCCAGCATTTT. It specifies CASSRYNRGNSNQPQHF.